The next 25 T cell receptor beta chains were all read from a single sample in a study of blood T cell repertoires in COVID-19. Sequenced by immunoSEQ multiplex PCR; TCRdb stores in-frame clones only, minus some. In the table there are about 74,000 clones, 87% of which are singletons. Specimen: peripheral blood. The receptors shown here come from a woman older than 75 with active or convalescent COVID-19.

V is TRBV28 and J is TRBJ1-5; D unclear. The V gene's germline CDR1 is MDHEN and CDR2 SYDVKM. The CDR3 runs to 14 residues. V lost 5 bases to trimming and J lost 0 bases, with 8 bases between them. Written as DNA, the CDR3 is TGTGCCAGCAGTCCTTCACATAGCAATCAGCCCCAGCATTTT. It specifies CASSPSHSNQPQHF.

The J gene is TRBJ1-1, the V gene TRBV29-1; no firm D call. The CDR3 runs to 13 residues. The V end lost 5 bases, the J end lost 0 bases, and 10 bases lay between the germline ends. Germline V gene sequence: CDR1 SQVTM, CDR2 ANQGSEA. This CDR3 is CSVRTSVNTEAFF. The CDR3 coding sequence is TGCAGCGTTAGGACTTCCGTGAACACTGAAGCTTTCTTT.

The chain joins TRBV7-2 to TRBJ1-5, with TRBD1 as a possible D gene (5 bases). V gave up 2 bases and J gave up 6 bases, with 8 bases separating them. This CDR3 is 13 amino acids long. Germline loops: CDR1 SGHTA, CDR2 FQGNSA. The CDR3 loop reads CASSLLQVQPQHF. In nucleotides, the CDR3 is TGTGCCAGCAGCTTATTACAGGTTCAGCCCCAGCATTTT.

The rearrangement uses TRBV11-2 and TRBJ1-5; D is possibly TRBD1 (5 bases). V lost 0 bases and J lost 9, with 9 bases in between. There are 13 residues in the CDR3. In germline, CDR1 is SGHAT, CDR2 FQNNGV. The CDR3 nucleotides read TGTGCCAGCAGCTTAGAGCGGGGCCGGCCCCAGCATTTT. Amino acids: CASSLERGRPQHF.

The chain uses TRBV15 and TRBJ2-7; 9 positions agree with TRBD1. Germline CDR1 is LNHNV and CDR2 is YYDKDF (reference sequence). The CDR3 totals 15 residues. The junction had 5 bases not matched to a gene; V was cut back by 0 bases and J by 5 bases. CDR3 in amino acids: CATSRDIRTGDEQYF. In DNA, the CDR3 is TGTGCCACCAGCAGAGACATAAGGACAGGGGACGAGCAGTACTTC.

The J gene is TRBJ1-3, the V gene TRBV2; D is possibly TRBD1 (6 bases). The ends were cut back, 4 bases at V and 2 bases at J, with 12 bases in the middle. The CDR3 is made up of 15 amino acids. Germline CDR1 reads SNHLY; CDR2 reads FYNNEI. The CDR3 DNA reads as TGTGCCAGCAGTGCTATCGAGGGGGCTGGAAACACCATATATTTT. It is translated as CASSAIEGAGNTIYF.

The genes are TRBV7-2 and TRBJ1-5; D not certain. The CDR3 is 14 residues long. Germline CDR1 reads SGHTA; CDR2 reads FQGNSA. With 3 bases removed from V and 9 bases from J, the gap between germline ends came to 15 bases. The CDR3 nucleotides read TGTGCCAGCAGCTTTAGCGGATCGGATCTGCCCCAGCATTTT. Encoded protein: CASSFSGSDLPQHF.

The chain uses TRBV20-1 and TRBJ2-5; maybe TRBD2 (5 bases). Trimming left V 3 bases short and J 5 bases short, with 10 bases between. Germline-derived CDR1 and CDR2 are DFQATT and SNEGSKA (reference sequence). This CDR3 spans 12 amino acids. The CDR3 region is CSASYSAETQYF. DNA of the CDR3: TGCAGTGCTAGTTATAGCGCGGAGACCCAGTACTTC.

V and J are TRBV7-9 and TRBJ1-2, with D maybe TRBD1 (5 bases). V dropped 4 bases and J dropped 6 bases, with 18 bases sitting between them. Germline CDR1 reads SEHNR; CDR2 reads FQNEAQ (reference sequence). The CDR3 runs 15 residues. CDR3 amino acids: CASSSDPGVQDGYTF. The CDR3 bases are TGTGCCAGCAGCTCAGACCCGGGGGTTCAGGATGGCTACACCTTC.

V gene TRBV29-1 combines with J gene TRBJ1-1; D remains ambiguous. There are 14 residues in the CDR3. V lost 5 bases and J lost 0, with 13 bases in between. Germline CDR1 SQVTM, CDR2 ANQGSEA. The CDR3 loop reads CSVSRTTMNTEAFF. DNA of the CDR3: TGCAGCGTTTCCCGTACTACGATGAACACTGAAGCTTTCTTT.

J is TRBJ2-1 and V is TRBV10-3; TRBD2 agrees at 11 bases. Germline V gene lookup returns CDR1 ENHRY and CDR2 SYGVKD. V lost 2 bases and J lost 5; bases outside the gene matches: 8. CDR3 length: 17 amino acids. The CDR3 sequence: CAISEAIGTSGNNEQFF. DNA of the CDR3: TGTGCCATCAGTGAGGCGATTGGGACTAGCGGCAACAATGAGCAGTTCTTC.

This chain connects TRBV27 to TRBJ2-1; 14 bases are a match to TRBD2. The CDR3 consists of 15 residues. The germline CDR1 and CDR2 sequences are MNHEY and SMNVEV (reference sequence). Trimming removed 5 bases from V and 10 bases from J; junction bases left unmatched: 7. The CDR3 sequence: CASSKGLAGVDEQFF. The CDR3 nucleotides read TGTGCCAGCAGTAAGGGACTAGCGGGGGTAGACGAGCAGTTCTTC.

CDR3 coding DNA: TGTGCCAGCAGTTACGGACAGGCGACCTATGGCTACACCTTC. Translating gives CASSYGQATYGYTF. The rearrangement joins TRBV6-2 or TRBV6-3 to TRBJ1-2; 7 bases are a match to TRBD1. Per germline, CDR1 MNHEY and CDR2 SVGEGT. Trimming at V came to 2 bases and at J to 4 bases, leaving 4 bases not matched to a gene. The CDR3 is made up of 14 amino acids.

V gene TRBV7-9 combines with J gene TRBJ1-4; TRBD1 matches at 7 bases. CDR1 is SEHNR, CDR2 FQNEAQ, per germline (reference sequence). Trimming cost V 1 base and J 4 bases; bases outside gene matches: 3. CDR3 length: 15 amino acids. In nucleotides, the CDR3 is TGTGCCAGCAGCTTAGGGGACAGAATTAATGAAAAACTGTTTTTT. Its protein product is CASSLGDRINEKLFF.

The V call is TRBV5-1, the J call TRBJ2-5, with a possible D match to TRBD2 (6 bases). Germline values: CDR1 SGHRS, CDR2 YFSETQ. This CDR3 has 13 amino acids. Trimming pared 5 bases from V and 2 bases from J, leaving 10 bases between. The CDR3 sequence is CASSWRGQETQYF. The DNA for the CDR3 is TGCGCCAGCAGTTGGAGGGGTCAAGAGACCCAGTACTTC.

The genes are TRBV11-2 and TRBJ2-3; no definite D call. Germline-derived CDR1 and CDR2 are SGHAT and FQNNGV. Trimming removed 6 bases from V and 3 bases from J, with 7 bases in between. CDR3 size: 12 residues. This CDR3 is CASSRLTDTQYF. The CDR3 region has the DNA TGTGCCAGCAGTCGACTGACAGATACGCAGTATTTT.

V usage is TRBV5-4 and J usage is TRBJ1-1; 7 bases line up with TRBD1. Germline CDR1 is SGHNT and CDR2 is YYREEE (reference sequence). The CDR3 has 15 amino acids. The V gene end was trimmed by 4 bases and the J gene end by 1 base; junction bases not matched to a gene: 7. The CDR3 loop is CASSPEGQRNTEAFF. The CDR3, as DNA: TGTGCCAGCAGCCCGGAGGGACAGAGGAACACTGAAGCTTTCTTT.

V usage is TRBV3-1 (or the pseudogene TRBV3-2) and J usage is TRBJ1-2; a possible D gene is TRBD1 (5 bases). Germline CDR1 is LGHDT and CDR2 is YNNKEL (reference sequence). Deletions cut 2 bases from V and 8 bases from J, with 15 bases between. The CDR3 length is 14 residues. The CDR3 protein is CASSQTLRVHGYTF. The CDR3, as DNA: TGTGCCAGCAGCCAAACCCTCAGGGTCCACGGCTACACCTTC.

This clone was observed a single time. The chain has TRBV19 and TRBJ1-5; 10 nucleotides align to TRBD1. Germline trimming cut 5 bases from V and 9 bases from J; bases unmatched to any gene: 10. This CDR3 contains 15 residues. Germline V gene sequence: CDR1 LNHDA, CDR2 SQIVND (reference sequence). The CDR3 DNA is TGTGCCAGTAGTCATCGGAGACAGGGGGCGGGGCCCCAGCATTTT. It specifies CASSHRRQGAGPQHF.

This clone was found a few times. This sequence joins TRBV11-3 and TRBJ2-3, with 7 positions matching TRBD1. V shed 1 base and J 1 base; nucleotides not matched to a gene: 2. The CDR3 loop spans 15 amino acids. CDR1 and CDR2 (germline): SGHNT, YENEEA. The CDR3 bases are TGTGCCAGCAGCTTAGCCCAGGGGGGCACAGATACGCAGTATTTT. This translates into CASSLAQGGTDTQYF.

This CDR3 is CAITGLTNTEAFF. The CDR3 DNA reads TGTGCCATTACTGGACTGACGAACACTGAAGCTTTCTTT. The chain has TRBV19 and TRBJ1-1; no firm D call. The CDR3 contains 13 residues. Germline V gives CDR1 LNHDA, CDR2 SQIVND (reference sequence). Trimming pared 10 bases from V and 1 base from J, leaving 13 bases between. The whole variable domain, filled in from reference TRBV19 and TRBJ1-1, reads DGGITQSPKYLFRKEGQNVTLSCEQNLNHDAMYWYRQDPGQGLRLIYYSQIVNDFQKGDIAEGYSVSREKKESFPLTVTSAQKNPTAFYLCAITGLTNTEAFFGQGTRLTVV.

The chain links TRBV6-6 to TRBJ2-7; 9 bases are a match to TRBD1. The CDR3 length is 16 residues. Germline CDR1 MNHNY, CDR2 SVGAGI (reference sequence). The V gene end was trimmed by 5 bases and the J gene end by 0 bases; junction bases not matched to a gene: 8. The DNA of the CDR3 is TGTGCCAGCAGTACGAGCGACAGGGGGAGCTCCTACGAGCAGTACTTC. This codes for CASSTSDRGSSYEQYF.

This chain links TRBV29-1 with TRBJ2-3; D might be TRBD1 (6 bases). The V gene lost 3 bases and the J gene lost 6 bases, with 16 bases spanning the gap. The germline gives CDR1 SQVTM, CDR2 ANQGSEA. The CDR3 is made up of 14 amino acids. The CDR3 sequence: CSVDLNRDGDTQYF. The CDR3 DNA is TGCAGCGTTGACCTAAACAGGGATGGGGATACGCAGTATTTT.

The chain's CDR3 is CASSPQGNTGNTIYF. CDR3 nucleotide sequence: TGTGCCAGCTCGCCTCAGGGAAACACTGGAAACACCATATATTTT. This chain connects TRBV18 to TRBJ1-3; perhaps TRBD1 as D (5 bases). The V end was cut by 6 bases, the J end by 2 bases, with 14 bases between. The CDR3 covers 15 residues. Germline V gene data show CDR1 as KGHSH and CDR2 as LQKENI.

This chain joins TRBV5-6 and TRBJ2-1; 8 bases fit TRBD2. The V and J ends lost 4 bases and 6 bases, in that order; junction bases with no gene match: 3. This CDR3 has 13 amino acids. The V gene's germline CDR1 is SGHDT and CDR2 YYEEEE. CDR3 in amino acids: CASSAGGGNEQFF. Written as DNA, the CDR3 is TGTGCCAGCAGCGCGGGGGGTGGCAATGAGCAGTTCTTC.